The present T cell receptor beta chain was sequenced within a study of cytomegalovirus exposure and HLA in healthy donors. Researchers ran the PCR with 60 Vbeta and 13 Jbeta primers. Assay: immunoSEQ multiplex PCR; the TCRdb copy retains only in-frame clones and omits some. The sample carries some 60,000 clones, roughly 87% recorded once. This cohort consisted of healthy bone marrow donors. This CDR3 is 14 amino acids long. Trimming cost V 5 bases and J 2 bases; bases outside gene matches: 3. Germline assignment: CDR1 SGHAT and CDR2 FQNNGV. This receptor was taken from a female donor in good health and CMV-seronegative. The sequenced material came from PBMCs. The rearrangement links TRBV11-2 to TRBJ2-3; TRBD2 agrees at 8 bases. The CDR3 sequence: CASSRSGVTDTQYF. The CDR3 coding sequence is TGTGCCAGCAGCCGTAGCGGGGTCACAGATACGCAGTATTTT.